This TCR beta chain appears in the sequencing data of a study of CD8+CD57+ T cells in acquired aplastic anemia. Study at large: The average for DNA from sorted CD4+ and CD8+ cells was 3 to 4 ug.

Of note for this clonotype: Its antigen is unidentified.

Germline V lookup: CDR1 MNHNS, CDR2 SASEGT. The CDR3 is 19 residues long. V gave up 2 bases and J gave up 0 bases, with 20 bases separating them. Selection for sequencing was limited to patients who had shown CD8+CD57+ cell expansion by flow cytometry. With no exception, the patients had severe acquired aplastic anemia. Among the patients, none had received any therapy at the time of blood sampling. Study-wide results and caveats: Researchers report that twenty-nine CD8+ CDR3 sequences appeared in both patients and controls.

CDR3 and TCR beta VDJ profiling relied on a genomic DNA template. One entry per CDR3 protein results from TCRdb running MiXCR on the reads. The sample holds around 430,000 distinct CDR3 sequences; roughly 34% are singletons and the top ten take approximately 0.82%. Sequenced input: sorted CD4+, CD8+, or CD8+CD57+ T cells (not recorded which) from PBMCs. The TCR originated in a human donor with aplastic anemia. V is TRBV6-1 and J is TRBJ1-5; D may be TRBD1 (5 bases). CDR3 nucleotide sequence: TGTGCCAGCAGTGAACTTTCGTCCAGGGTGATAATTAGCAATCAGCCCCAGCATTTT. It encodes CASSELSSRVIISNQPQHF.